This TCR beta chain was obtained from a study of blood T cell repertoires in COVID-19. Background on the study: The United States, Italy and Spain supplied acute and convalescent COVID-19 samples. T cells, B-cell-depleted T cells, or PBMCs provided the cDNA or gDNA that served as material.

This clone was seen once. It was during active infection that Seattle patients were enrolled and then longitudinally followed. Clones were read by immunoSEQ multiplex PCR, and TCRdb kept only the in-frame ones, dropping some. This sample has 50,000 or so clones, with 82% found just once. Trimming cost V 5 bases and J 4 bases; bases outside gene matches: 4. The CDR3 consists of 13 residues. The specimen was peripheral blood. The origin of this receptor is a man aged 80 or over with COVID-19, enrolled during active disease. The rearrangement joins TRBV12-3 or TRBV12-4 to TRBJ1-1; 7 nucleotides align to TRBD1. CDR3 loop: CASSPTGSTEAFF. As DNA, the CDR3 is TGTGCCAGCAGTCCGACAGGGAGCACTGAAGCTTTCTTT.